Below, 17 T cell receptor beta chains from the same sample are listed, as sequenced in a study of neurological immune-mediated disorders. Indicated time point: technical triplicate 2. TCRdb independently ran MiXCR on the 5' RACE reads; one entry per CDR3 protein. The sample lists about 32,000 distinct CDR3 sequences; about an eighth were seen once. Sequences were obtained from CD4+ T cells from blood. All receptors derive from a female donor with HTLV-1-associated myelopathy (HAM/TSP).

The sample holds many counts of this clonotype. The rearrangement uses TRBV5-6 and TRBJ1-1; 10 bases align to TRBD1. Germline assignment: CDR1 SGHDT and CDR2 YYEEEE. The V and J ends lost 3 bases and 5 bases, in that order; junction bases with no gene match: 4. The CDR3 is made up of 14 amino acids. CDR3 sequence reads: CASSWGTGVTEAFF. The CDR3 DNA follows: TGTGCCAGCAGCTGGGGGACAGGGGTGACTGAAGCTTTCTTT.

In this sample, this clonotype turned up many times. The chain uses TRBV5-1 and TRBJ1-4, with D possibly matching TRBD1 (5 bases). The ends were cut back, 3 bases at V and 2 bases at J, with 8 bases in the middle. Germline lookup yields CDR1 SGHRS and CDR2 YFSETQ. This CDR3 region has 14 residues. In DNA form, the CDR3 reads TGCGCCAGCAGCTCGGGGGGGACTAATGAAAAACTGTTTTTT. Amino acids: CASSSGGTNEKLFF.

This clonotype was counted many times. The chain recombines TRBV20-1 with TRBJ2-3; D may be TRBD2 (5 bases). Germline-derived CDR1 and CDR2 are DFQATT and SNEGSKA (reference sequence). The V and J ends lost 6 bases and 2 bases respectively, with 18 bases between them. The CDR3 runs 15 residues. CDR3 loop: CSATPWGADTDTQYF. The CDR3 nucleotides are TGCAGTGCCACCCCATGGGGAGCAGACACAGATACGCAGTATTTT.

V usage is TRBV7-8 and J usage is TRBJ2-1; 11 nucleotides align to TRBD2. The CDR3 is 17 residues long. The J segment lost 4 bases and the V segment lost 1 base, leaving 6 bases of the junction unmatched. Germline lookup yields CDR1 SGHVS and CDR2 FQNEAQ. The CDR3 loop reads CASSLDPRLAGYNEQFF. Here the CDR3 DNA reads TGTGCCAGCAGCTTAGATCCGCGACTAGCGGGGTACAATGAGCAGTTCTTC.

Ten or more counts support this clonotype. The rearrangement uses TRBV7-3 and TRBJ2-3; D remains unclear. The germline V gene has CDR1 SGHTA and CDR2 FQGTGA. The CDR3 is made up of 13 amino acids. Trimming took 2 bases from V and 5 from J, leaving 8 bases between them. The CDR3: CASSLRPKDTQYF. In DNA form, the CDR3 reads TGTGCCAGCAGCTTACGCCCCAAAGATACGCAGTATTTT.

By frequency in the sample, this clonotype is medium-sized. The V and J genes are TRBV9 and TRBJ2-1, with 13 bases fitting TRBD2. The CDR3 has 15 residues. Germline V CDR1 and CDR2: SGDLS, YYNGEE. Trimming took 5 bases from V and 8 from J; bases not matched to a gene: 7. The CDR3 loop reads CASSRGLAGVDEQFF. The CDR3, as DNA: TGTGCCAGCAGTCGTGGACTAGCGGGAGTGGATGAGCAGTTCTTC.

The rearrangement links TRBV30 to TRBJ1-4, with 8 nucleotides matching TRBD1. The CDR3 contains 15 residues. The V segment lost 4 bases and the J segment 7 bases; nucleotides outside the gene matches: 11. Germline assignment: CDR1 GTSNPN and CDR2 SVGIG (reference sequence). CDR3 residues: CAWNERTGILEKLFF. The CDR3 nucleotides read TGTGCCTGGAATGAAAGGACAGGGATACTTGAAAAACTGTTTTTT. Together with reference TRBV30 and TRBJ1-4, the CDR3 gives the full variable domain: SQTIHQWPATLVQPVGSPLSLECTVEGTSNPNLYWYRQAAGRGLQLLFYSVGIGQISSEVPQNLSASRPQDRQFILSSKKLLLSDSGFYLCAWNERTGILEKLFFGSGTQLSVL.

This clonotype was detected many times. The chain is built from TRBV5-1 and TRBJ2-7, with D possibly matching TRBD2 (7 bases). Trimming stripped 6 bases from V and 0 bases from J, with 13 bases between. Germline V gene data show CDR1 as SGHRS and CDR2 as YFSETQ. The CDR3 loop spans 14 amino acids. As DNA, the CDR3 is TGCGCCAGCATGGGGGGGGGCCTCTCCTACGAGCAGTACTTC. Translated, it gives CASMGGGLSYEQYF.

This clonotype was counted many times. J is TRBJ2-2 and V is TRBV5-1, with D perhaps matching TRBD2 (6 bases). Germline assignment: CDR1 SGHRS and CDR2 YFSETQ. Trimming cost V 3 bases and J 5 bases, with 11 bases left between them. The CDR3 covers 14 residues. In DNA form, the CDR3 reads TGCGCCAGCAGCTCGGGACTCGATACCGGGGAGCTGTTTTTT. Translation: CASSSGLDTGELFF.

This sequence joins TRBV5-1 and TRBJ2-1; unclear D gene. Trimming removed 0 bases at V and 4 bases at J, with 5 bases between. The germline CDR1 and CDR2 sequences are SGHRS and YFSETQ. The CDR3 contains 13 residues. CDR3 DNA sequence: TGCGCCAGCAGCTTGGGCGGATACAATGAGCAGTTCTTC. It codes for CASSLGGYNEQFF.

This clonotype has a count of ten or more. The chain employs TRBV7-2 and TRBJ2-3; 8 nucleotides align to TRBD1. The V and J ends lost 5 bases and 2 bases, in that order; junction bases with no gene match: 9. The V gene's germline CDR1 is SGHTA and CDR2 FQGNSA. This CDR3 is 16 amino acids long. The CDR3 nucleotides read TGTGCCAGCAGCCCGCCGGGACAGGAGCTCACAGATACGCAGTATTTT. Its translation: CASSPPGQELTDTQYF.

This clonotype was observed at least ten times. This sequence joins TRBV20-1 and TRBJ2-7; D is perhaps TRBD1 or TRBD2 (6 bases each). The CDR3 sequence is 15 residues long. The V end lost 2 bases, the J end lost 6 bases, and 20 bases lay between the germline ends. Germline-derived CDR1 and CDR2 are DFQATT and SNEGSKA (reference sequence). In DNA form, the CDR3 reads TGCAGTGCTAGATCCCCGGGAGCAGGGGTAAGCGAGCAGTACTTC. Its protein product is CSARSPGAGVSEQYF.

This clonotype was seen repeatedly, ten times or more. The chain recombines TRBV4-2 with TRBJ2-7; D is unresolved. Germline CDR1 reads LGHNA; CDR2 reads YNFKEQ. The CDR3 contains 13 residues. Trimming removed 1 base from V and 2 bases from J, with 6 bases in between. The CDR3 sequence: CASSQAGPYEQYF. Written as DNA, the CDR3 is TGTGCCAGCAGCCAAGCGGGTCCCTACGAGCAGTACTTC.

This clonotype was detected many times. This chain links TRBV5-4 with TRBJ2-7; D is undetermined. The germline V and J ends were trimmed by 2 bases and 2 bases, with 8 bases remaining between them. CDR1 and CDR2 (germline): SGHNT, YYREEE (reference sequence). The CDR3 consists of 13 residues. CDR3 nucleotide sequence: TGTGCCAGCAGCTTAGGCGGACCCTACGAGCAGTACTTC. Its translation: CASSLGGPYEQYF.

Relative to its sample, this clonotype is medium-sized. This chain connects TRBV12-3 or TRBV12-4 to TRBJ2-2, with a tentative D call TRBD2 (6 bases). The V gene lost 6 bases and the J gene lost 4 bases, with 15 bases spanning the gap. CDR3 size: 15 residues. The CDR3 coding sequence is TGTGCCAGCAGAACCACCGGGAGTTCCACCGGGGAGCTGTTTTTT. It specifies CASRTTGSSTGELFF.

The sample holds many counts of this clonotype. The chain combines TRBV9 with TRBJ2-5; maybe TRBD2 (5 bases). Looked up from germline, CDR1 is SGDLS and CDR2 is YYNGEE. V was cut by 3 bases and J by 3 bases, with 15 bases left in between. CDR3 length: 15 residues. CDR3: CASSALPDGKETQYF. The CDR3 DNA reads as TGTGCCAGCAGCGCCCTACCGGACGGGAAAGAGACCCAGTACTTC.

This clonotype has ten or more counts. V is TRBV10-3 and J is TRBJ2-1, with 9 positions matching TRBD1. This CDR3 contains 16 residues. After removal of 3 bases from V and 4 bases from J, the junction contained 7 bases not matched to a gene. Germline V gives CDR1 ENHRY, CDR2 SYGVKD. The CDR3 sequence: CAISDPTGGRYNEQFF. Here the CDR3 DNA reads TGTGCCATCAGTGACCCGACAGGGGGAAGGTACAATGAGCAGTTCTTC.